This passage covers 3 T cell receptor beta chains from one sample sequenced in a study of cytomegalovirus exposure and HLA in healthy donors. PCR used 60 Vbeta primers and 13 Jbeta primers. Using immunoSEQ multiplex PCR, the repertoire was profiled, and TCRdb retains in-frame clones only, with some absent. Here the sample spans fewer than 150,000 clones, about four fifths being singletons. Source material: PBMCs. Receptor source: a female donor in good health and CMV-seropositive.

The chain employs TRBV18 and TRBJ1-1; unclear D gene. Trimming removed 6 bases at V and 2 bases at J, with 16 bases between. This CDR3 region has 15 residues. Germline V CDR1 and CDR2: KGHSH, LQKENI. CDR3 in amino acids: CASSRSLAENTEAFF. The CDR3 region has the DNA TGTGCCAGCTCCCGAAGTTTGGCGGAAAACACTGAAGCTTTCTTT.

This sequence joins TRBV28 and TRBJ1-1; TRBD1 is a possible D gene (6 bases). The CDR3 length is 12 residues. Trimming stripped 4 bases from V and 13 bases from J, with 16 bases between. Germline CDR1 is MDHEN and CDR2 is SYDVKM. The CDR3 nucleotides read TGTGCCAGCAGTTATTCACAGGGCCAAGGTTTCTTT. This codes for CASSYSQGQGFF.

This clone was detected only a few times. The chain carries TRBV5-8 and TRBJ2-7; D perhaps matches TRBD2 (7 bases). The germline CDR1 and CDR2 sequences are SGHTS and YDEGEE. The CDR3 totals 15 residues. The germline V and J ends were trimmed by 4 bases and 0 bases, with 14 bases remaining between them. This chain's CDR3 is CASSVRGASSYEQYF. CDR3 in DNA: TGTGCCAGCAGCGTTCGGGGGGCCAGCTCCTACGAGCAGTACTTC.